The 30 T cell receptor beta chains given below trace back to one sample, sequenced in a study of blood T cell repertoires in COVID-19. Produced via immunoSEQ multiplex PCR; TCRdb's table is partial and in-frame only. The sample records 250,000 or so clones, around 86% being singletons. What was sequenced was PBMCs or T cells enriched from blood (not recorded which). These receptors all stem from a woman in her fifties or sixties who had recovered from COVID-19.

The chain is built from TRBV20-1 and TRBJ2-7, with D possibly being TRBD2 (5 bases). Germline lookup yields CDR1 DFQATT and CDR2 SNEGSKA (reference sequence). The CDR3 loop spans 11 amino acids. Deletions cut 7 bases from V and 3 bases from J, with 10 bases between. The DNA of the CDR3 is TGCAGTGGGACTTACGACTACGAGCAGTACTTC. Its translation: CSGTYDYEQYF.

The chain recombines TRBV4-1 with TRBJ1-4; 9 bases match TRBD1. The V gene end was trimmed by 3 bases and the J gene end by 6 bases; junction bases not matched to a gene: 5. This CDR3 comprises 15 residues. CDR1 and CDR2 (germline): MGHRA, YSYEKL. The CDR3 DNA reads TGCGCCAGCAGCCAGGACGGGACAGGGCATGAAAAACTGTTTTTT. Translation gives CASSQDGTGHEKLFF.

The V call is TRBV24-1, the J call TRBJ1-2; D is perhaps TRBD1 (5 bases). The CDR3 runs to 12 residues. V gave up 7 bases and J gave up 6 bases, with 11 bases separating them. From germline, CDR1 is KGHDR and CDR2 SFDVKD. Here the CDR3 DNA reads TGTGCCACCAGAGTCTCAGGGAATGGCTACACCTTC. Its protein is CATRVSGNGYTF.

V is TRBV28 and J is TRBJ1-5; 7 bases are a match to TRBD1. From germline, CDR1 is MDHEN and CDR2 SYDVKM. The J segment lost 5 bases and the V segment lost 6 bases, leaving 7 bases of the junction unmatched. The CDR3 is 14 residues long. This chain's CDR3 is CASSSLTGDQPQHF. CDR3 nucleotide sequence: TGTGCCAGCAGCTCCCTCACAGGGGATCAGCCCCAGCATTTT.

The chain joins TRBV10-2 to TRBJ2-1, with D tentatively TRBD2 (6 bases). The ends were cut back, 4 bases at V and 2 bases at J, with 18 bases in the middle. Germline CDR1 reads WSHSY; CDR2 reads SAAADI. The CDR3 runs to 17 residues. DNA of the CDR3: TGCGCCAGCAGTGGGGCAGCGGGTGGACGGACCTACAATGAGCAGTTCTTC. Amino acids: CASSGAAGGRTYNEQFF.

V and J are TRBV30 and TRBJ1-2; TRBD1 matches at 8 bases. The CDR3 runs to 13 residues. J was trimmed by 7 bases and V by 2 bases; bases with no gene match: 6. Germline V gene data show CDR1 as GTSNPN and CDR2 as SVGIG (reference sequence). The CDR3 DNA is TGTGCCTGGAGTTCGACAGGGGCGAGTGGCTACACCTTC. Amino acids: CAWSSTGASGYTF.

This clone was recorded a few times. The V gene is TRBV27, the J gene TRBJ1-5; tentative D call: TRBD1 (5 bases). Looked up from germline, CDR1 is MNHEY and CDR2 is SMNVEV (reference sequence). Trimming pared 3 bases from V and 7 bases from J, leaving 10 bases between. This CDR3 comprises 13 residues. The CDR3 DNA is TGTGCCAGCAGTTTTGTGGGGGGACAGCCCCAGCATTTT. As protein: CASSFVGGQPQHF.

The chain carries TRBV5-5 and TRBJ2-2; TRBD1 agrees at 9 bases. V gave up 3 bases and J gave up 1 base; unmatched junction bases: 1. Germline loops: CDR1 SGHKS, CDR2 YYEKEE (reference sequence). The CDR3 totals 15 residues. This CDR3 is CASSWGQGNTGELFF. In DNA, the CDR3 is TGTGCCAGCAGCTGGGGACAGGGGAACACCGGGGAGCTGTTTTTT.

V usage is TRBV19 and J usage is TRBJ1-6, with a weak D call TRBD1 (5 bases). The CDR3 extends over 15 amino acids. The germline V and J ends were trimmed by 1 base and 6 bases, with 10 bases remaining between them. Per the germline V gene, CDR1 is LNHDA and CDR2 is SQIVND (reference sequence). CDR3 coding DNA: TGTGCCAGTAGTATAGGGCGGGACGGTAATTCACCCCTCCACTTT. Residues: CASSIGRDGNSPLHF.

V and J are TRBV25-1 and TRBJ1-2; a weak D match, TRBD1 (5 bases). The V end was cut by 2 bases, the J end by 8 bases, with 15 bases between. Germline CDR1 MGHDK, CDR2 SYGVNS. This CDR3 is 14 amino acids long. The CDR3 is CASSEPSGGRGYTF. CDR3 sequence (DNA): TGTGCCAGCAGTGAACCATCCGGGGGTAGGGGCTACACCTTC.

V is TRBV30 and J is TRBJ1-6; D gene uncertain. The length of the CDR3 is 12 residues. In germline, CDR1 is GTSNPN, CDR2 SVGIG (reference sequence). Between the trimmed V and J ends, which lost 2 bases and 14 bases, there was a span of 13 bases. The CDR3 here is CAWSRIRTSLHF. The CDR3 DNA sequence: TGTGCCTGGAGTAGAATTCGGACTTCCCTCCACTTT.

Remarks on this clone: Distinct nucleotide sequences in the sample also encode this CDR3. The chain has TRBV20-1 and TRBJ1-2; D ambiguous. Germline CDR1 and CDR2: DFQATT and SNEGSKA (reference sequence). Trimming took 3 bases from V and 6 from J, leaving 5 bases between them. This CDR3 has 10 amino acids. The CDR3 loop reads CSARRDGYTF. The CDR3 bases are TGCAGTGCTAGGAGGGATGGCTACACCTTC.

This clone was picked up a small number of times. The genes are TRBV6-1 and TRBJ2-7; possibly TRBD2 for D (6 bases). The CDR3 loop spans 15 amino acids. The germline CDR1 and CDR2 sequences are MNHNS and SASEGT. Trimming left V 1 base short and J 4 bases short, with 14 bases between. The CDR3 reads CASSEVGGLFYEQYF. For the CDR3, the DNA is TGTGCCAGCAGTGAAGTAGGAGGGCTCTTTTACGAGCAGTACTTC.

The gene calls are TRBV9 and TRBJ2-1; 8 positions agree with TRBD2. Looked up from germline, CDR1 is SGDLS and CDR2 is YYNGEE. Trimming cost V 5 bases and J 4 bases; bases outside gene matches: 11. The CDR3 is 16 amino acids. As DNA, the CDR3 is TGTGCCAGCAGACCCCCACGGGGGGGCGGTTACAATGAGCAGTTCTTC. It encodes CASRPPRGGGYNEQFF.

In this sample, this clone turned up a few times. The J gene is TRBJ1-5, the V gene TRBV28, with a possible D match to TRBD1 (6 bases). Looked up from germline, CDR1 is MDHEN and CDR2 is SYDVKM. The germline V and J ends were trimmed by 8 bases and 6 bases, with 17 bases remaining between them. CDR3 length equals 14 residues. The chain's CDR3 is CASVPRGSSQPQHF. Written as DNA, the CDR3 is TGTGCCAGCGTTCCTAGGGGGTCGAGTCAGCCCCAGCATTTT. The variable domain in full, completed from reference TRBV28 and TRBJ1-5, reads DVKVTQSSRYLVKRTGEKVFLECVQDMDHENMFWYRQDPGLGLRLIYFSYDVKMKEKGDIPEGYSVSREKKERFSLILESASTNQTSMYLCASVPRGSSQPQHFGDGTRLSIL.

V and J are TRBV18 and TRBJ1-4, with TRBD1 as a possible D gene (6 bases). The CDR3 is 15 amino acids. The V gene's germline CDR1 is KGHSH and CDR2 LQKENI. The V end lost 6 bases, the J end lost 5 bases, and 16 bases lay between the germline ends. The CDR3 nucleotides read TGTGCCAGCTCTTCAGAGACAGGAACGAATGAAAAACTGTTTTTT. The encoded protein is CASSSETGTNEKLFF.

This clone showed up just once. The V gene is TRBV3-1 (or the pseudogene TRBV3-2), the J gene TRBJ2-2; D is uncertain. Trimming removed 0 bases at V and 1 base at J, with 6 bases between. The CDR3 runs 15 residues. The V gene's germline CDR1 is LGHDT and CDR2 YNNKEL (reference sequence). CDR3 amino acids: CASSQDFGNTGELFF. The CDR3, as DNA: TGTGCCAGCAGCCAAGATTTCGGGAACACCGGGGAGCTGTTTTTT.

This sequence joins TRBV7-2 and TRBJ1-1; D gene uncertain. CDR1 is SGHTA, CDR2 FQGNSA, per germline. This CDR3 comprises 15 residues. The germline V and J ends were trimmed by 3 bases and 5 bases, with 16 bases remaining between them. The CDR3 nucleotides read TGTGCCAGCAGCTTGCGGGGAGCGAGTAGGACTGAAGCTTTCTTT. It translates to CASSLRGASRTEAFF.

As regards this clone: Other DNA sequences from this sample encode an identical CDR3 as well. The CDR3 loop is CAWRGDTGELFF. The CDR3 DNA sequence: TGTGCCTGGAGGGGAGACACCGGGGAGCTGTTTTTT. The J gene is TRBJ2-2, the V gene TRBV30, with a possible D match to TRBD2 (5 bases). CDR3 length equals 12 residues. Between the trimmed V and J ends, which lost 3 bases and 3 bases, there was a span of 5 bases. Germline loops: CDR1 GTSNPN, CDR2 SVGIG (reference sequence).

The chain employs TRBV4-1 and TRBJ2-7; 7 bases align to TRBD2. CDR1 and CDR2 (germline): MGHRA, YSYEKL. The CDR3 sequence is 14 residues long. The trim removed 0 bases at V and 3 bases at J, leaving 2 bases unmatched. CDR3 in amino acids: CASSQDTSDYEQYF. The DNA of the CDR3 is TGCGCCAGCAGCCAAGATACTAGCGACTACGAGCAGTACTTC.

The chain employs TRBV5-1 and TRBJ2-7, with 13 positions matching TRBD2. The length of the CDR3 is 14 residues. The germline gives CDR1 SGHRS, CDR2 YFSETQ. Trimming at V came to 7 bases and at J to 6 bases, leaving 7 bases not matched to a gene. CDR3 DNA sequence: TGCGCCAGCCGGACTAGCGGGAGAACGCTCGAGCAGTACTTC. It yields the protein CASRTSGRTLEQYF. Full variable domain (rest looked up from reference TRBV5-1 and TRBJ2-7): KAGVTQTPRYLIKTRGQQVTLSCSPISGHRSVSWYQQTPGQGLQFLFEYFSETQRNKGNFPGRFSGRQFSNSRSEMNVSTLELGDSALYLCASRTSGRTLEQYFGPGTRLTVT.

This chain links TRBV2 with TRBJ2-6; 9 bases line up with TRBD1. CDR1 and CDR2 (germline): SNHLY, FYNNEI. V dropped 6 bases and J dropped 0; count of bases not matched to a gene: 12. This CDR3 has 19 residues. In DNA, the CDR3 is TGTGCCAGCAGGGTCCGAAGACAGGGGGAATACTCTGGGGCCAACGTCCTGACTTTC. Amino acids: CASRVRRQGEYSGANVLTF.

The V gene is TRBV20-1, the J gene TRBJ2-7; D might be TRBD2 (6 bases). Between the trimmed V and J ends, which lost 6 bases and 2 bases, there was a span of 23 bases. This CDR3 has 16 residues. Germline CDR1 reads DFQATT; CDR2 reads SNEGSKA (reference sequence). Written as DNA, the CDR3 is TGCAGTGCCAGTTTTGGGGGGAGCACTCCCCCCTACGAGCAGTACTTC. As protein: CSASFGGSTPPYEQYF.

The V and J genes are TRBV4-2 and TRBJ2-1; no reliable D call. V lost 2 bases to trimming and J lost 1 base, with 9 bases between them. The CDR3 is 15 amino acids. CDR1 LGHNA and CDR2 YNFKEQ come from the germline V gene. The CDR3 coding sequence is TGTGCCAGCAGCCAACAGAGGCTTTCCTACAATGAGCAGTTCTTC. This codes for CASSQQRLSYNEQFF.

This clone was seen more than once but under ten times. This chain links TRBV14 with TRBJ2-1; perhaps TRBD1 as D (5 bases). Trimming shortened V by 6 bases and J by 6 bases, and 12 bases separated the two germline ends. In germline, CDR1 is SGHDN, CDR2 FVKESK. The CDR3 length is 13 residues. The CDR3 bases are TGTGCCAGCAGGCCTTACAGGTCCAATGAGCAGTTCTTC. Amino acid sequence: CASRPYRSNEQFF.

This chain connects TRBV6-5 to TRBJ2-5; possibly TRBD2 for D (6 bases). Germline V gene data show CDR1 as MNHEY and CDR2 as SVGAGI. The CDR3 is made up of 15 amino acids. Trimming left V 2 bases short and J 1 base short, with 11 bases between. This CDR3 is CASSYVGGVQETQYF. DNA of the CDR3: TGTGCCAGCAGTTACGTGGGCGGGGTCCAAGAGACCCAGTACTTC.

The V call is TRBV9, the J call TRBJ2-7, with 8 bases aligning to TRBD1. The CDR3 contains 14 residues. V lost 4 bases to trimming and J lost 3 bases; unmatched junction nucleotides: 6. Per the germline V gene, CDR1 is SGDLS and CDR2 is YYNGEE. CDR3 DNA: TGTGCCAGCAGCAACGGACAGGGCCGCTACGAGCAGTACTTC. Protein: CASSNGQGRYEQYF.

The chain is built from TRBV5-1 and TRBJ2-2; 8 bases line up with TRBD1. Unmatched junction bases numbered 6, after V lost 4 bases and J lost 1 base. Germline values: CDR1 SGHRS, CDR2 YFSETQ. There are 16 residues in the CDR3. The CDR3 here is CASSAVGTGNTGELFF. CDR3 in DNA: TGCGCCAGCAGCGCGGTGGGGACAGGGAACACCGGGGAGCTGTTTTTT.

The chain employs TRBV28 and TRBJ2-3; TRBD2 agrees at 13 bases. The V and J ends lost 6 bases and 2 bases, in that order; junction bases with no gene match: 8. The CDR3 runs 17 residues. Per germline, CDR1 MDHEN and CDR2 SYDVKM. The CDR3 sequence: CASSLRGLAGTTDTQYF. The CDR3 DNA reads as TGTGCCAGCAGCCTCCGGGGACTAGCGGGGACCACAGATACGCAGTATTTT. Drawing the rest from reference TRBV28 and TRBJ2-3, the complete variable domain is DVKVTQSSRYLVKRTGEKVFLECVQDMDHENMFWYRQDPGLGLRLIYFSYDVKMKEKGDIPEGYSVSREKKERFSLILESASTNQTSMYLCASSLRGLAGTTDTQYFGPGTRLTVL.

This clone is a singleton in its sample. The chain links TRBV2 to TRBJ2-2; 8 bases align to TRBD2. The germline V gene has CDR1 SNHLY and CDR2 FYNNEI. The junction had 5 bases not matched to a gene; V was cut back by 8 bases and J by 3 bases. There are 14 residues in the CDR3. CDR3: CASVWREDTGELFF. The CDR3 DNA reads as TGTGCCAGCGTTTGGCGGGAGGACACCGGGGAGCTGTTTTTT.